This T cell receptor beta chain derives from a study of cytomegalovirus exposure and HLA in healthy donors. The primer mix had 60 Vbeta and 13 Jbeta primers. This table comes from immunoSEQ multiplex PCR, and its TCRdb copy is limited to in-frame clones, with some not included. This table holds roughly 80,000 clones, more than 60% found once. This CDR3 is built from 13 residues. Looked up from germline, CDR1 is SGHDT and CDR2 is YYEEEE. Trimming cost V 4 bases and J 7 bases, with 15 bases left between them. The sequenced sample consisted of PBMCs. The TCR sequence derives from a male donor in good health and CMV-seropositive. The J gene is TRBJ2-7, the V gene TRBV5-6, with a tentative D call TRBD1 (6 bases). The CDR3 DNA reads TGTGCCAGCAGCCCGGCGGACAGAAGGGAGCAGTACTTC. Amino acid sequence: CASSPADRREQYF.